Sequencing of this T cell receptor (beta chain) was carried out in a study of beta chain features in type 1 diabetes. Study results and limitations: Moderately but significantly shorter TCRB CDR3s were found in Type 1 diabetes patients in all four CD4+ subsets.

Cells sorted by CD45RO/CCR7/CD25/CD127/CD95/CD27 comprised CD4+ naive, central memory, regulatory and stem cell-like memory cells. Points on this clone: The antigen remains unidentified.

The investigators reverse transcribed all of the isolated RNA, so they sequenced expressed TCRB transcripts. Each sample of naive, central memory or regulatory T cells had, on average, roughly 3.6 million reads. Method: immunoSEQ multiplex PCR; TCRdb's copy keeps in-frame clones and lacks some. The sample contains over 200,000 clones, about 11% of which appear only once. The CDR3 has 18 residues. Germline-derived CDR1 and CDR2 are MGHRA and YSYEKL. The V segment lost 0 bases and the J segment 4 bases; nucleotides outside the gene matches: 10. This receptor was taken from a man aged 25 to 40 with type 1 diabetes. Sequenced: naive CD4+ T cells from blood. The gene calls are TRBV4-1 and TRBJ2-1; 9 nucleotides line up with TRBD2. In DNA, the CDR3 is TGCGCCAGCAGCCAAGATAATCGAGCGGGGGGACAATACAATGAGCAGTTCTTC. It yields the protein CASSQDNRAGGQYNEQFF.